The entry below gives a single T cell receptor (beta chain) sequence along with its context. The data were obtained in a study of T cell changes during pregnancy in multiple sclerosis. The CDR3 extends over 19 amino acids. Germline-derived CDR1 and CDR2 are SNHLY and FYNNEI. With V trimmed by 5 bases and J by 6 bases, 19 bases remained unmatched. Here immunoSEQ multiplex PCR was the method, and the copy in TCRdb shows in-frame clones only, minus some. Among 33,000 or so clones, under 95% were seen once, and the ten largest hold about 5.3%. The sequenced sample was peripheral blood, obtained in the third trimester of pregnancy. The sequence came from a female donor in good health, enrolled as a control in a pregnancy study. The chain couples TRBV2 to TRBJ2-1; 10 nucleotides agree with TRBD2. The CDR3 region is CASSLPGTSALFNLNEQFF. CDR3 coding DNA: TGTGCCAGCAGTCTGCCCGGGACTAGCGCGCTATTTAATCTCAATGAGCAGTTCTTC.